The entry below describes one T cell receptor (beta chain). Its target is not known. Produced via immunoSEQ multiplex PCR; TCRdb's table is partial and in-frame only. Of 20,000 to 30,000 clones listed, roughly 90% are singletons. These data belong to a study of OX40 agonist ivuxolimab in advanced cancers. Study as a whole: Partial responses were achieved by three patients: one hepatocellular carcinoma, two cutaneous melanoma.

Study-wide results and limits: Circulating CD4+ and CD8+ T cells showed clonal expansion by week 6 at 0.1 to 3.0 mg/kg. Also present in some nonresponders was a low level of normalized T-cell clonal expansion.

This sample comprised CD4+ or CD8+ T cells sorted from blood, obtained in a trial of the OX40 agonist ivuxolimab. The TCR originated in an adult with an advanced solid tumor such as melanoma, head and neck, liver or kidney cancer.

CDR3 nucleotide sequence: TGTGCCGGGTTGACAGTTGGCTCCTATGGCTACACCTTC. Residues: CAGLTVGSYGYTF. The J gene is TRBJ1-2, the V gene TRBV6-1, with D possibly being TRBD1 (5 bases). There are 13 residues in the CDR3. Germline CDR1 and CDR2: MNHNS and SASEGT. Trimming took off 11 bases at V and 4 bases at J, with 17 bases between the two ends.